This T cell receptor beta chain was sequenced in a study of control samples from healthy donors and cancer patients. TCRdb's table, derived via immunoSEQ multiplex PCR, lists solely in-frame clones and lacks some. The sample lists some 120,000 clones, around 96% occurring once. The sequence was obtained from a man under 40 in good health. Sequencing was performed on blood.

In DNA form, the CDR3 reads TGTGCCAGCAGCTTAGAAGGGACAGGGTTTCGGAATCAGCCCCAGCATTTT. Protein sequence: CASSLEGTGFRNQPQHF. V and J are TRBV7-8 and TRBJ1-5; TRBD1 aligns across 9 bases. Unmatched junction bases numbered 8, after V lost 1 base and J lost 4 bases. Germline V gene lookup returns CDR1 SGHVS and CDR2 FQNEAQ. CDR3 length: 17 residues.